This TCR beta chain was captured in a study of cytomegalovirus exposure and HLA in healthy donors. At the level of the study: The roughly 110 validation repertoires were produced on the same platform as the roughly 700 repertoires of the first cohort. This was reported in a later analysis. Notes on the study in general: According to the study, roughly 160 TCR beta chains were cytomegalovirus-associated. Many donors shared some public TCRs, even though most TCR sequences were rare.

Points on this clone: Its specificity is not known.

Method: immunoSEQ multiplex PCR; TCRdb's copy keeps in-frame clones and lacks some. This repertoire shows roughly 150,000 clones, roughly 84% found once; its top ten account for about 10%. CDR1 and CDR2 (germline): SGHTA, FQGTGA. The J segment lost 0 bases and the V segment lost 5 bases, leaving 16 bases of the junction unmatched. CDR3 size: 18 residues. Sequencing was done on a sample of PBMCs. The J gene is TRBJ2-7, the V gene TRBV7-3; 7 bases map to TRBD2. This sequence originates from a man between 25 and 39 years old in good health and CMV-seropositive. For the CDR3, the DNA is TGTGCCAGCAGCCCAAAGCCTTACCGGGGGGATAGCTCCTACGAGCAGTACTTC. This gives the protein CASSPKPYRGDSSYEQYF.